This is a list of T cell receptor beta chains from one sample in a study of blood T cell repertoires in COVID-19. Produced via immunoSEQ multiplex PCR; TCRdb's table is partial and in-frame only. The sample yields approximately 250,000 clones, approximately 88% seen once. Sequences were obtained from PBMCs or T cells enriched from blood (not recorded which). These receptor sequences come from a woman aged 35 to 49 who had been exposed to COVID-19. Each CDR3 is given without its conserved first and last residue.

v_call	j_call	cdr3_aa
TRBV4-2	TRBJ1-1	ASSPELSNGGAF
TRBV7-2	TRBJ1-4	ASSLGRGTGTGGRKLF
TRBV5-5	TRBJ1-2	ASSLEPAISGYT
TRBV9	TRBJ1-6	ASSVRFGQQNSPLH
TRBV24-1	TRBJ2-1	ATSDLGAGSDNEQF
TRBV7-9	TRBJ1-1	ASSLQGGTEAF
TRBV25-1	TRBJ1-1	ASSDTGMGTEAF
TRBV4-3	TRBJ1-2	ASSLGQTNYGYT
TRBV2	TRBJ1-2	ASRLSLTGVRTGGYT
TRBV3-1/TRBV3-2	TRBJ2-3	ASSQPAGTSLDTQY
TRBV27	TRBJ2-1	ASGQGGYNEQF
TRBV2	TRBJ2-6	ASSRSRGGANVLT
TRBV5-1	TRBJ2-1	ASSLERVEQF
TRBV12-2	TRBJ2-2	ASRSGDTGELF
TRBV28	TRBJ2-7	ASSSLGDSYEQY
TRBV1	TRBJ2-3	TSRRTSWGTQY
TRBV12-3/TRBV12-4	TRBJ2-4	ASSSGLASIQY
TRBV6-2/TRBV6-3	TRBJ1-2	ASSDPDSTS
TRBV15	TRBJ2-1	ATSRDQGFAF
TRBV7-2	TRBJ2-1	ASSAGQGGSYNEQF
TRBV6-2/TRBV6-3	TRBJ2-1	ASSTAIESDEQF
TRBV27	TRBJ1-2	ASSPGGSTLGYT
TRBV21-1	TRBJ1-1	ASSKINKNTEAF
TRBV5-4	TRBJ2-3	ASSYEGGASSTDTQY
TRBV18	TRBJ1-5	ASSPGATFSNQPQH
TRBV18	TRBJ1-3	ASSPLDRGRRNTIY
TRBV11-3	TRBJ2-3	ASSSLGTRRADTQY
TRBV27	TRBJ1-6	ASSLSIGRVGSSYNSPLH
TRBV14	TRBJ1-1	ASSQAGKRNTEAF
TRBV5-1	TRBJ2-2	ASSSGTSVGTGELF
TRBV6-2/TRBV6-3	TRBJ1-5	ASSGGGFSNQPQH
TRBV28	TRBJ2-7	ASSLTLTRSGYEQY
TRBV9	TRBJ1-6	ASSIRDRLSPLH
TRBV18	TRBJ1-2	ASSPRGQGSQKGGYT
TRBV10-3	TRBJ1-1	AITERTVNTEAF
TRBV5-6	TRBJ1-2	ASTQGNNYGYT
TRBV7-2	TRBJ2-2	ASSLVGERGGTGELF